The 10 T cell receptor beta chains given below trace back to one sample, sequenced in a study of graft-versus-host responses after intestinal transplantation. These TCRs are of unknown antigen specificity. Repertoires were generated with immunoSEQ multiplex PCR, while TCRdb's copy carries only in-frame clones and drops some. The sample contains 90,000 to 130,000 clones, around 94% of which appear only once. The sample was unstimulated CD8+ T cells sorted from spleen or lymph node cells, taken before transplant. The receptors were sampled from a human donor who was the organ donor for an intestinal transplant.

J is TRBJ2-1 and V is TRBV27; D is perhaps TRBD2 (5 bases). Trimming pared 2 bases from V and 0 bases from J, leaving 11 bases between. Per the germline V gene, CDR1 is MNHEY and CDR2 is SMNVEV (reference sequence). The CDR3 has 16 amino acids. CDR3 amino acids: CASSLIWRSSYNEQFF. In nucleotides, the CDR3 is TGTGCCAGCAGTTTAATTTGGAGGAGCTCCTACAATGAGCAGTTCTTC.

The gene calls are TRBV2 and TRBJ2-6; D gene ambiguous. Germline loops: CDR1 SNHLY, CDR2 FYNNEI. This CDR3 region has 14 residues. V lost 5 bases to trimming and J lost 0 bases, with 5 bases between them. The CDR3 spells CASSYNSGANVLTF. The CDR3 DNA is TGTGCCAGCAGTTACAACTCTGGGGCCAACGTCCTGACTTTC.

The genes are TRBV9 and TRBJ1-1, with a possible D match to TRBD1 (6 bases). V shed 5 bases and J shed 2 bases, with 16 bases lying between them. Germline loops: CDR1 SGDLS, CDR2 YYNGEE. The CDR3 consists of 15 residues. The CDR3 protein is CASSRIGGVNTEAFF. DNA for the CDR3: TGTGCCAGCAGTCGCATAGGGGGGGTAAACACTGAAGCTTTCTTT.

This clone was observed once. DNA of the CDR3: TGTGCCAGCAGATACCAGGACAGCCAGAATGAAAAACTGTTTTTT. It is translated as CASRYQDSQNEKLFF. The rearrangement uses TRBV6-5 and TRBJ1-4, with a weak D call TRBD1 (6 bases). This CDR3 has 15 residues. Germline values: CDR1 MNHEY, CDR2 SVGAGI. V was clipped by 6 bases and J by 5 bases, with 16 bases between them.

The gene calls are TRBV9 and TRBJ2-3; a possible D gene is TRBD2 (7 bases). Germline CDR1 is SGDLS and CDR2 is YYNGEE. Trimming left V 1 base short and J 0 bases short, with 21 bases between. CDR3 size: 19 residues. Written as DNA, the CDR3 is TGTGCCAGCAGCGTACGGGGGCTAGCGGTAGCCTCTAGCACAGATACGCAGTATTTT. Protein: CASSVRGLAVASSTDTQYF. The complete variable domain, with remaining parts taken from reference TRBV9 and TRBJ2-3, reads DSGVTQTPKHLITATGQRVTLRCSPRSGDLSVYWYQQSLDQGLQFLIQYYNGEERAKGNILERFSAQQFPDLHSELNLSSLELGDSALYFCASSVRGLAVASSTDTQYFGPGTRLTVL.

The rearrangement links TRBV28 to TRBJ1-5, with D hard to call. Germline CDR1 MDHEN, CDR2 SYDVKM. The length of the CDR3 is 15 residues. Trimming took off 3 bases at V and 4 bases at J, with 13 bases between the two ends. The CDR3 DNA sequence: TGTGCCAGCAGTTTGACCGGGAGCCTTAATCAGCCCCAGCATTTT. This encodes CASSLTGSLNQPQHF. The variable domain in full, with the rest retrieved from reference TRBV28 and TRBJ1-5, is DVKVTQSSRYLVKRTGEKVFLECVQDMDHENMFWYRQDPGLGLRLIYFSYDVKMKEKGDIPEGYSVSREKKERFSLILESASTNQTSMYLCASSLTGSLNQPQHFGDGTRLSIL.

The chain has TRBV2 and TRBJ1-5; TRBD1 matches 8 bases. Germline V CDR1 and CDR2: SNHLY, FYNNEI. The CDR3 spans 15 residues. V lost 4 bases to trimming and J lost 7 bases; unmatched junction nucleotides: 9. CDR3 amino acids: CASSVWTGSVQPQHF. The CDR3 region has the DNA TGTGCCAGCAGTGTTTGGACAGGGTCGGTCCAGCCCCAGCATTTT.

The V and J genes are TRBV10-3 and TRBJ2-3, with 7 nucleotides matching TRBD1. The trim removed 0 bases at V and 1 base at J, leaving 13 bases unmatched. The germline gives CDR1 ENHRY, CDR2 SYGVKD. The CDR3 has 19 amino acids. This CDR3 is CAISESFPGGPHGTDTQYF. The CDR3 DNA sequence: TGTGCCATCAGTGAGTCGTTCCCAGGGGGACCCCATGGCACAGATACGCAGTATTTT.

The rearrangement uses TRBV15 and TRBJ2-3; TRBD2 matches at 8 bases. The junction had 8 bases not matched to a gene; V was cut back by 2 bases and J by 1 base. Germline V CDR1 and CDR2: LNHNV, YYDKDF (reference sequence). This CDR3 spans 17 amino acids. CDR3 coding DNA: TGTGCCACCAGCAGACCGCCCGGACTAGCCGGCACAGATACGCAGTATTTT. The encoded protein is CATSRPPGLAGTDTQYF.

V gene TRBV19 combines with J gene TRBJ2-3; the match to TRBD1 covers 7 bases. V lost 5 bases and J lost 2; bases outside the gene matches: 16. Germline V CDR1 and CDR2: LNHDA, SQIVND (reference sequence). CDR3 length equals 18 residues. The CDR3 DNA reads TGTGCCAGTAGTCCAAAAAAACCGGGACAGCCATCCACAGATACGCAGTATTTT. Translating gives CASSPKKPGQPSTDTQYF.